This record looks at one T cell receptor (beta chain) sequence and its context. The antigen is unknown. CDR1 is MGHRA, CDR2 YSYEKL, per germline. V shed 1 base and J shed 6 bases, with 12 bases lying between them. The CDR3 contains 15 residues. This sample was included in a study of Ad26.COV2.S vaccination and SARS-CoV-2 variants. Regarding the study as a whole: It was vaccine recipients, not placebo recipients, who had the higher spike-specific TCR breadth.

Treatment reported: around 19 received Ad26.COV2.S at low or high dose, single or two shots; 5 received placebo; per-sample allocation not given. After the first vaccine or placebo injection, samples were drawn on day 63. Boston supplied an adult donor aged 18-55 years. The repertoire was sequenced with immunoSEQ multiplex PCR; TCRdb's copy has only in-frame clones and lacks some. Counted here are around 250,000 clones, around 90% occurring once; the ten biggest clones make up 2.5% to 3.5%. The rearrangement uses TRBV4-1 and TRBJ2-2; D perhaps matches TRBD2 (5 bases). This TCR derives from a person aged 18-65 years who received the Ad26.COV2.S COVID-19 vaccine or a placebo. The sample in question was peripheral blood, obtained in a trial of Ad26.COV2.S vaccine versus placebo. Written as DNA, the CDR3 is TGCGCCAGCAGCCAAGTACTCGGGGTGGCCGGGGAGCTGTTTTTT. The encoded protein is CASSQVLGVAGELFF.